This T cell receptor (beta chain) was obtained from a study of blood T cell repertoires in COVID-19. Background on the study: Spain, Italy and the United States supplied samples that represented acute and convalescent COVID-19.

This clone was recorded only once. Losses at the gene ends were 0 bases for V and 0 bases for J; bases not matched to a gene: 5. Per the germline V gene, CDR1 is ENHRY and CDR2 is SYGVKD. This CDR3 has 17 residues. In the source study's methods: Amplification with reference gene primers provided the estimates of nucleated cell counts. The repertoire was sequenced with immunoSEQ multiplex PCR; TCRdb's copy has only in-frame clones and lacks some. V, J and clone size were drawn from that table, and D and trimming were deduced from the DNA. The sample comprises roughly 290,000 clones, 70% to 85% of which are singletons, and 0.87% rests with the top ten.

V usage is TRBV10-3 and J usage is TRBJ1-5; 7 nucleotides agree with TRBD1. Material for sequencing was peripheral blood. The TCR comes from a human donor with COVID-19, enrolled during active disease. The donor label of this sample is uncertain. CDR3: CAISESTTGYSNQPQHF. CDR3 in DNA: TGTGCCATCAGTGAGTCGACGACAGGGTATAGCAATCAGCCCCAGCATTTT.